This entry describes one T cell receptor beta chain. This entry belongs to a study of blood T cells in healthy people across ages. This CDR3 is 13 amino acids long. CDR1 is SGHRS and CDR2 is YFSETQ in the germline V gene. With 3 bases clipped from V and 6 bases from J, the junction kept 3 bases outside the gene matches. Primers used in a second PCR of roughly 6 to 11 cycles were a sample-barcoded 5' primer and a J-beta primer mix. TCRdb redid the calling of the 5' RACE reads with MiXCR, one entry per CDR3 protein. The table has over 450,000 distinct CDR3 sequences, less than 25% seen once. This same sample was also taken into another study, of T cells of mothers and their children. In that study: Per child, about 3 million TCR beta CDR3 reads were obtained, against over 10 million per mother.

Sample: blood. This TCR was sampled from a boy under 18 in good health. The chain recombines TRBV5-1 with TRBJ1-1; the match to TRBD1 covers 9 bases. The CDR3 DNA is TGCGCCAGCAGCTCCGGGACAGGGCCTGAAGCTTTCTTT. It is translated as CASSSGTGPEAFF.